This T cell receptor (beta chain) was found in a study of a mutant IDH1 vaccine in newly diagnosed glioma. V was trimmed by 1 base and J by 6 bases, leaving 9 bases between them. Germline loops: CDR1 SGHNT, CDR2 YYREEE (reference sequence). There are 13 residues in the CDR3. TCRdb keeps only in-frame clones here, not all; method: immunoSEQ multiplex PCR. The sample contains about 56,000 clones, about nine tenths of which appear only once. The time point: week 35, safety follow-up. What each vaccine dose contained was 300 ug of mutant IDH1 20-mer peptide, accompanied by topical imiquimod. Points on this clone: The antigen remains unidentified.

This TCR derives from a man in his forties with glioma. The chain joins TRBV5-4 to TRBJ2-3, with no clear D. The sequences come from PBMCs, collected from a glioma patient whose treatment included an IDH1 peptide vaccine. The CDR3 is CASSLIGADTQYF. CDR3 nucleotides: TGTGCCAGCAGCTTGATCGGTGCCGATACGCAGTATTTT.